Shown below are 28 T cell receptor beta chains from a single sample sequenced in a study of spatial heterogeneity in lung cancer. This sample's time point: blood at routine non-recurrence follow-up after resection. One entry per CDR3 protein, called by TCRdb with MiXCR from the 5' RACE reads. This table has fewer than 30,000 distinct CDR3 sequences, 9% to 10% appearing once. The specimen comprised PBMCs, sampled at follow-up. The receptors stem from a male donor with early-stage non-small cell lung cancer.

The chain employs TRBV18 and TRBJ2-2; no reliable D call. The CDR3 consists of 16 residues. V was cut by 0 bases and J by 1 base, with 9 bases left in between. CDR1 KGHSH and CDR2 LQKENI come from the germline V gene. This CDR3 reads CASSPPSSRNTGELFF. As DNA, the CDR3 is TGTGCCAGCTCACCACCAAGTAGCAGGAACACCGGGGAGCTGTTTTTT.

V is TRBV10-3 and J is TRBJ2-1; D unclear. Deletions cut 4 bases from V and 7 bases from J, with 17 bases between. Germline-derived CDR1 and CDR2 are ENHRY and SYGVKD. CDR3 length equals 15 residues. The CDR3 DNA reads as TGTGCCATCAGTGGAGTGGCTGGGTCGGAGAATGAGCAGTTCTTC. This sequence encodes CAISGVAGSENEQFF.

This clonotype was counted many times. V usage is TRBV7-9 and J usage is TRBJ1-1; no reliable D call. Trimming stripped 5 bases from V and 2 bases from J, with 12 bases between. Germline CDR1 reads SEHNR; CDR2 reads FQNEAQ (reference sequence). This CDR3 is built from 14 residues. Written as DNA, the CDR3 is TGTGCCAGCAGCCCCTTGGCAGCTAACACTGAAGCTTTCTTT. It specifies CASSPLAANTEAFF.

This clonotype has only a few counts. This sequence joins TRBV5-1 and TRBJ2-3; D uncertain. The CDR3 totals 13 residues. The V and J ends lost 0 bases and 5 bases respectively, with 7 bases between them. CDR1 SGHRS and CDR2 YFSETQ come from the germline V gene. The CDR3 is CASSLEQRDTQYF. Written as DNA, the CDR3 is TGCGCCAGCAGCTTGGAGCAACGAGATACGCAGTATTTT.

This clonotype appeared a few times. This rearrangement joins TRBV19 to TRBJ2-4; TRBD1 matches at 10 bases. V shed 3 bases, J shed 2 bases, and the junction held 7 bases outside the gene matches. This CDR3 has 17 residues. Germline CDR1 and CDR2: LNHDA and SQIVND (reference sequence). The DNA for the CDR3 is TGTGCCAGTAGTATTCCTAGGACAGGGGGAACCAAAAACATTCAGTACTTC. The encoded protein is CASSIPRTGGTKNIQYF.

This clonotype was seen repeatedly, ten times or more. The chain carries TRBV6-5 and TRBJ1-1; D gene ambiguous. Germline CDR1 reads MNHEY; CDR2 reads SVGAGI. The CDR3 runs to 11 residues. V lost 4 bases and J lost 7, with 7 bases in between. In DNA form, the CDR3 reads TGTGCCAGCAGTTCTAGCCTTGAAGCTTTCTTT. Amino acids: CASSSSLEAFF.

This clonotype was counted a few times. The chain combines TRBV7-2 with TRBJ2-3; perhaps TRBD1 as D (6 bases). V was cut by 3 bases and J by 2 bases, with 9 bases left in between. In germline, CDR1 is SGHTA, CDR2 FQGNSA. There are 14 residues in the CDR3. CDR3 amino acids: CASSFRGSTDTQYF. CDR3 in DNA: TGTGCCAGCAGCTTCAGGGGATCCACAGATACGCAGTATTTT.

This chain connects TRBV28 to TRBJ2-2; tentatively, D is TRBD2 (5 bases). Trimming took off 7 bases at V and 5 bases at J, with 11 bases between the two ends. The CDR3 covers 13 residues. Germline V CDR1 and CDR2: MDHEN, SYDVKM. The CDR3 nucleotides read TGTGCCAGCACCCTACTAGTTACCGGGGAGCTGTTTTTT. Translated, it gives CASTLLVTGELFF.

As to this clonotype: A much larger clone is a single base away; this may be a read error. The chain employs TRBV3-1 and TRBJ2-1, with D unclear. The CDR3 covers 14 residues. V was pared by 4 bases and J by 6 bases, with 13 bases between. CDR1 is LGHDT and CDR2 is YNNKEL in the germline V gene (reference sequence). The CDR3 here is CASSLRRGANEQFF. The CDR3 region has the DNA TGTGCCAGCAGCCTCAGACGAGGAGCCAATGAGCAGTTCTTC.

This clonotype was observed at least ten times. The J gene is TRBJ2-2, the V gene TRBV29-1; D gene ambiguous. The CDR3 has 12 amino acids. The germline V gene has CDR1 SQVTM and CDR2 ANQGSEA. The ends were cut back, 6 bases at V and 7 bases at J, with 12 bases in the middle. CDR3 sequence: CSVRRVGGELFF. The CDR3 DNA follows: TGCAGCGTACGTAGGGTCGGCGGGGAGCTGTTTTTT.

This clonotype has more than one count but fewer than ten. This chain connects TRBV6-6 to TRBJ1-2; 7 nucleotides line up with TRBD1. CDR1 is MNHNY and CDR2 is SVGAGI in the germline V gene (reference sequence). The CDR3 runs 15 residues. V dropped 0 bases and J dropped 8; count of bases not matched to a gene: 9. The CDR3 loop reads CASSYSNARGKGYTF. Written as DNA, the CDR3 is TGTGCCAGCAGTTACTCGAACGCCAGGGGGAAAGGCTACACCTTC.

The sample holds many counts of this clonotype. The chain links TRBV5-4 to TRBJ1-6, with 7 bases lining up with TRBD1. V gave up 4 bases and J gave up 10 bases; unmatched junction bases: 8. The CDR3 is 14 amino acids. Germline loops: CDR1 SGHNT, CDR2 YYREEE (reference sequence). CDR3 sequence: CASSLNRGYSPLHF. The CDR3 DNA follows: TGTGCCAGCAGCCTTAACAGGGGTTACTCACCCCTCCACTTT.

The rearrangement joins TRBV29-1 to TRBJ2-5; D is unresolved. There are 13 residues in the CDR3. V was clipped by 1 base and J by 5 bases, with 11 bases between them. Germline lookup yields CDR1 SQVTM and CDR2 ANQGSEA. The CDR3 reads CSVEVERRETQYF. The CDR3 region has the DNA TGCAGCGTTGAAGTAGAGCGTCGGGAGACCCAGTACTTC.

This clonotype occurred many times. The CDR3 region is CASSQAYGEQFF. As DNA, the CDR3 is TGCGCCAGCAGCCAAGCTTACGGTGAGCAGTTCTTC. The chain recombines TRBV4-3 with TRBJ2-1, with D hard to call. The CDR3 contains 12 residues. The V end was cut by 1 base, the J end by 9 bases, with 7 bases between. Germline CDR1 and CDR2: LGHNA and YSLEER.

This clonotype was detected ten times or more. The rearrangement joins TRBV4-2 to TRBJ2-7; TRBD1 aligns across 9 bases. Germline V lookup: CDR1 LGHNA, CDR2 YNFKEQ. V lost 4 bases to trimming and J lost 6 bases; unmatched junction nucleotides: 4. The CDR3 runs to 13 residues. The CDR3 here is CASSPDRGGEQYF. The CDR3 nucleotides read TGTGCCAGCAGCCCTGACAGGGGGGGCGAGCAGTACTTC.

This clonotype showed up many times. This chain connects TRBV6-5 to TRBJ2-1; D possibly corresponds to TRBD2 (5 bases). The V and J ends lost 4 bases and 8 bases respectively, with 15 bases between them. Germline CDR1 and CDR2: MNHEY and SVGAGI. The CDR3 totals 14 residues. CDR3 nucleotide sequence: TGTGCCAGCAGTTTCCGAGCGGTTTGGGATGAGCAGTTCTTC. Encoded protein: CASSFRAVWDEQFF.

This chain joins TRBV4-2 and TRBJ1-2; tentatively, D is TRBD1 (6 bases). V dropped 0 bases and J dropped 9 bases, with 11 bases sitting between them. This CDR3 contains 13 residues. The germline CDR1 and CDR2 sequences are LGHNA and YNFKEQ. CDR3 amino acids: CASSQERGTSYTF. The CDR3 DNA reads TGTGCCAGCAGCCAAGAAAGGGGGACGAGCTACACCTTC.

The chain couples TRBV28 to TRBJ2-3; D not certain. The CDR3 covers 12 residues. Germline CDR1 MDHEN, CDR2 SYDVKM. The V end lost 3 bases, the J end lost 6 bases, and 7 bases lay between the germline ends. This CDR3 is CASSLGSDTQYF. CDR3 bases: TGTGCCAGCAGTTTGGGCTCTGATACGCAGTATTTT.

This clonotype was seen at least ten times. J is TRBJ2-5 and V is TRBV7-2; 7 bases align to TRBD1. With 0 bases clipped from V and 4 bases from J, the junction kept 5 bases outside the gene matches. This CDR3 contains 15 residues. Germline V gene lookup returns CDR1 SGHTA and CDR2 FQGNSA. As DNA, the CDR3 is TGTGCCAGCAGCTTAGCGCAAGGGGGCGCAGAGACCCAGTACTTC. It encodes CASSLAQGGAETQYF.

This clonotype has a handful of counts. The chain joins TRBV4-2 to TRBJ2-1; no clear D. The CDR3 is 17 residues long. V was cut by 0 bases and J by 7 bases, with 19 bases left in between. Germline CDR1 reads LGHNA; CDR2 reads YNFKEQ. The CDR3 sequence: CASSQDFATHVRNEQFF. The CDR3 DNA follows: TGTGCCAGCAGCCAAGATTTCGCAACACACGTTAGGAATGAGCAGTTCTTC.

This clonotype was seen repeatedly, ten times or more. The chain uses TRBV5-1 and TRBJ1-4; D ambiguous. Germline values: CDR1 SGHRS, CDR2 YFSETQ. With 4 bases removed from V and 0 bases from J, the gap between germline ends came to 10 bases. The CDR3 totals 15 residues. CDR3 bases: TGCGCCAGCAGCCCTCAACTTGCAACTAATGAAAAACTGTTTTTT. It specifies CASSPQLATNEKLFF.

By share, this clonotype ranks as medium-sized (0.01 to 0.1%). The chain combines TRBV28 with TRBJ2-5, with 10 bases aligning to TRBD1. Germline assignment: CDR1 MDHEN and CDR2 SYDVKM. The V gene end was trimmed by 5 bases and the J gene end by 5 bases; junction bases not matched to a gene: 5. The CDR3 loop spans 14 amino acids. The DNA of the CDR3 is TGTGCCAGCAGTGTTCCGGACAGGGGGGAGACCCAGTACTTC. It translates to CASSVPDRGETQYF.

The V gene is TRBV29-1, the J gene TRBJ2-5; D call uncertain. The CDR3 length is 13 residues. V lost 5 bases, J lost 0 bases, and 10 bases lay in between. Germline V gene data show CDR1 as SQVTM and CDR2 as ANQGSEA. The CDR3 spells CSVKSPYQETQYF. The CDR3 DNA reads TGCAGCGTTAAATCACCGTACCAAGAGACCCAGTACTTC. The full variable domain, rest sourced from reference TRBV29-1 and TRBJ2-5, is SAVISQKPSRDICQRGTSLTIQCQVDSQVTMMFWYRQQPGQSLTLIATANQGSEATYESGFVIDKFPISRPNLTFSTLTVSNMSPEDSSIYLCSVKSPYQETQYFGPGTRLLVL.

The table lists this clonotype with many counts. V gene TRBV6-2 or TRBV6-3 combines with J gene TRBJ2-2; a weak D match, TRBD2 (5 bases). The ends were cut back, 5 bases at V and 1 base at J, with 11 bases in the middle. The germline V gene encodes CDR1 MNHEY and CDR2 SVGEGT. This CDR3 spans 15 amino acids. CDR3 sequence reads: CASSIRRKNTGELFF. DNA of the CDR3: TGTGCCAGCAGTATAAGGAGGAAGAACACCGGGGAGCTGTTTTTT.

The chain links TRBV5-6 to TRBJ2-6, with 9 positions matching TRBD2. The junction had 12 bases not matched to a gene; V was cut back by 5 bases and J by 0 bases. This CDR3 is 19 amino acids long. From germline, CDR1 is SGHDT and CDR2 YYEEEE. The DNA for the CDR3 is TGTGCCAGCAGGCCCACCAAGCTAGCGGGATACTCTGGGGCCAACGTCCTGACTTTC. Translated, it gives CASRPTKLAGYSGANVLTF.

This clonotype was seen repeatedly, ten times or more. The CDR3 region has the DNA TGTGCCAGCAGCCAAGATCGGGGGGCCCCAGCCTACGAGCAGTACTTC. Protein sequence: CASSQDRGAPAYEQYF. The chain combines TRBV4-2 with TRBJ2-7; TRBD2 might be the D (7 bases). V was trimmed by 0 bases and J by 2 bases, leaving 14 bases between them. Per the germline V gene, CDR1 is LGHNA and CDR2 is YNFKEQ. The CDR3 totals 16 residues.

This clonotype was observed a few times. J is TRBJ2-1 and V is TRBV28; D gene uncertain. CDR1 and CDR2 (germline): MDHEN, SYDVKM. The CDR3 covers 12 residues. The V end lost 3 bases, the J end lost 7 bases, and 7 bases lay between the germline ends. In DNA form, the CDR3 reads TGTGCCAGCAGTTTCGGCGTTAATGAGCAGTTCTTC. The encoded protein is CASSFGVNEQFF.

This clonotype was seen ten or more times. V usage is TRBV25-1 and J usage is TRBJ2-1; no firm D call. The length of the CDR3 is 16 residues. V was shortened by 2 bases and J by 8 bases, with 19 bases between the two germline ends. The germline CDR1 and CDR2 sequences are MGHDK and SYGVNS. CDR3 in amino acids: CASSELGRHLPDEQFF. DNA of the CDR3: TGTGCCAGCAGTGAACTGGGCAGACACCTTCCCGATGAGCAGTTCTTC.